This entry lists 9 T cell receptor beta chains sequenced from one sample in a study of blood T cell repertoires in COVID-19. Assay: immunoSEQ multiplex PCR; the TCRdb copy retains only in-frame clones and omits some. In the table there are some 280,000 clones, 89% of which are singletons. What was sequenced was peripheral blood. The receptor set was obtained from a woman in her thirties or forties who had recovered from COVID-19.

The DNA for the CDR3 is TGTGCCAGCAGAGGGACAGGGGGCGCGGGCACTGAAGCTTTCTTT. Residues: CASRGTGGAGTEAFF. The chain couples TRBV11-3 to TRBJ1-1, with 12 bases lining up with TRBD1. The CDR3 consists of 15 residues. Trimming took 6 bases from V and 4 from J; bases not matched to a gene: 6. Germline CDR1 reads SGHNT; CDR2 reads YENEEA.

This chain uses TRBV2 with TRBJ2-7; no clear D. The V gene's germline CDR1 is SNHLY and CDR2 FYNNEI. Trimming removed 6 bases at V and 2 bases at J, with 8 bases between. This CDR3 region has 12 residues. CDR3 coding DNA: TGTGCCAGCAGCCTCTCTACCTACGAGCAGTACTTC. It translates to CASSLSTYEQYF.

This clone has a handful of counts. The chain combines TRBV3-1 (or the pseudogene TRBV3-2) with TRBJ2-1; 7 bases agree with TRBD2. In germline, CDR1 is LGHDT, CDR2 YNNKEL (reference sequence). The CDR3 is 14 amino acids. V shed 0 bases and J 11 bases; nucleotides not matched to a gene: 7. The CDR3, as DNA: TGTGCCAGCAGCCAAGACCCGACTAGCTCAAAGCAGTTCTTC. This translates into CASSQDPTSSKQFF.

This chain links TRBV7-9 with TRBJ2-3; 8 nucleotides line up with TRBD2. J was trimmed by 2 bases and V by 3 bases; bases with no gene match: 10. Germline V lookup: CDR1 SEHNR, CDR2 FQNEAQ (reference sequence). CDR3 length: 17 amino acids. CDR3 DNA: TGTGCCAGCAGCTTTTTCCGAACTAGCGGAACCACAGATACGCAGTATTTT. Translated, it gives CASSFFRTSGTTDTQYF. Supplemented by reference TRBV7-9 and TRBJ2-3, the full variable domain reads DTGVSQNPRHKITKRGQNVTFRCDPISEHNRLYWYRQTLGQGPEFLTYFQNEAQLEKSRLLSDRFSAERPKGSFSTLEIQRTEQGDSAMYLCASSFFRTSGTTDTQYFGPGTRLTVL.

J is TRBJ2-7 and V is TRBV24-1, with TRBD1 identical over 8 bases. The germline V gene encodes CDR1 KGHDR and CDR2 SFDVKD. This CDR3 has 14 residues. The J segment lost 6 bases and the V segment lost 5 bases, leaving 8 bases of the junction unmatched. The CDR3 DNA sequence: TGTGCCACCAGTGCCGGGACAGGAGGGCTCGAGCAGTACTTC. Its protein is CATSAGTGGLEQYF.

The V gene is TRBV27, the J gene TRBJ2-5, with D perhaps matching TRBD2 (6 bases). V lost 5 bases and J lost 4, with 14 bases in between. Germline CDR1 reads MNHEY; CDR2 reads SMNVEV (reference sequence). This CDR3 has 14 residues. For the CDR3, the DNA is TGTGCCAGCAGTCCAATCGGGACTGGAGAGACCCAGTACTTC. Translated: CASSPIGTGETQYF.

The chain joins TRBV19 to TRBJ1-2, with 9 bases lining up with TRBD1. The CDR3 spans 15 residues. V lost 7 bases and J lost 3; bases outside the gene matches: 9. CDR1 is LNHDA and CDR2 is SQIVND in the germline V gene (reference sequence). The CDR3 DNA sequence: TGTGCCAGTACCCTGGGACAGGGATGGGACTATGGCTACACCTTC. Translation: CASTLGQGWDYGYTF.

This chain links TRBV3-1 (or the pseudogene TRBV3-2) with TRBJ1-1; weak D call: TRBD1 (6 bases). In germline, CDR1 is LGHDT, CDR2 YNNKEL (reference sequence). The length of the CDR3 is 17 residues. V was cut by 4 bases and J by 0 bases, with 18 bases left in between. This CDR3 reads CASSPRRGGVMNTEAFF. The CDR3 DNA sequence: TGTGCCAGCAGCCCCAGGAGGGGGGGTGTAATGAACACTGAAGCTTTCTTT.

The rearrangement links TRBV11-2 to TRBJ1-3; 8 bases are shared with TRBD1. Unmatched junction bases numbered 5, after V lost 4 bases and J lost 0 bases. CDR3 length equals 16 residues. The germline gives CDR1 SGHAT, CDR2 FQNNGV. DNA for the CDR3: TGTGCCAGCAGCTCGACAGGGGTCCCCTCTGGAAACACCATATATTTT. Protein: CASSSTGVPSGNTIYF.